Presented here are 25 T cell receptor beta chains from one specimen sequenced in a study of OX40 agonist ivuxolimab in advanced cancers. Assay: immunoSEQ multiplex PCR; the TCRdb copy retains only in-frame clones and omits some. The table has approximately 45,000 clones, 80% seen once. Sequencing used CD4+ or CD8+ T cells sorted from blood, obtained in a trial of the OX40 agonist ivuxolimab. Source of these receptors: an adult with an advanced solid tumor such as melanoma, head and neck, liver or kidney cancer.

This chain links TRBV11-1 with TRBJ2-1; 10 bases line up with TRBD2. The junction had 5 bases not matched to a gene; V was cut back by 5 bases and J by 7 bases. The CDR3 consists of 14 residues. Germline V CDR1 and CDR2: SGHAT, FQDESV (reference sequence). The CDR3 region is CASSQGLAKNEQFF. CDR3 bases: TGTGCCAGCAGCCAGGGACTAGCGAAGAATGAGCAGTTCTTC.

As regards this clone: This CDR3 is also generated by other DNA sequences in the sample. CDR3 sequence reads: CASSFAGGDTQYF. For the CDR3, the DNA is TGTGCCAGCAGCTTTGCGGGAGGGGATACGCAGTATTTT. The chain recombines TRBV11-3 with TRBJ2-3; 9 nucleotides align to TRBD2. The germline CDR1 and CDR2 sequences are SGHNT and YENEEA. This CDR3 comprises 13 residues. V trimming: 3 bases; J trimming: 6 bases; junction bases outside the gene matches: 1.

This clone was detected only a few times. The chain uses TRBV6-5 and TRBJ1-3, with D possibly matching TRBD1 (6 bases). Germline V gene sequence: CDR1 MNHEY, CDR2 SVGAGI. This CDR3 spans 15 amino acids. The ends were cut back, 6 bases at V and 2 bases at J, with 14 bases in the middle. The CDR3: CASRPSGAAGNTIYF. As DNA, the CDR3 is TGTGCCAGCAGGCCCTCAGGGGCTGCTGGAAACACCATATATTTT.

In its sample, this clone was seen a few times. The chain carries TRBV7-9 and TRBJ1-2; D is ambiguous. Per the germline V gene, CDR1 is SEHNR and CDR2 is FQNEAQ (reference sequence). V lost 5 bases and J 0 bases, leaving 13 bases between the germline ends. The CDR3 length is 15 residues. The CDR3 region is CASSLMVVTNYGYTF. CDR3 bases: TGTGCCAGCAGCCTTATGGTAGTTACTAACTATGGCTACACCTTC.

The rearrangement joins TRBV6-5 to TRBJ2-7; 7 positions agree with TRBD2. V shed 6 bases, J shed 6 bases, and the junction held 8 bases outside the gene matches. CDR3 length: 13 amino acids. The V gene's germline CDR1 is MNHEY and CDR2 SVGAGI. CDR3 in DNA: TGTGCCAGCAGGTTGGGCGGGAGCAGCGAGCAGTACTTC. The encoded protein is CASRLGGSSEQYF.

V and J are TRBV5-5 and TRBJ1-2; D is ambiguous. The CDR3 contains 14 residues. CDR1 and CDR2 from the germline V gene are SGHKS and YYEKEE (reference sequence). V was trimmed by 0 bases and J by 0 bases, leaving 6 bases between them. The CDR3 reads CASSLGHANYGYTF. The CDR3 region has the DNA TGTGCCAGCAGCTTGGGGCACGCTAACTATGGCTACACCTTC.

V and J are TRBV6-5 and TRBJ1-6; D is uncertain. CDR1 is MNHEY and CDR2 is SVGAGI in the germline V gene. There are 13 residues in the CDR3. Trimming left V 8 bases short and J 9 bases short, with 14 bases between. The chain's CDR3 is CASGDRHGSPLHF. The DNA of the CDR3 is TGTGCCAGCGGAGATCGACACGGTTCACCCCTCCACTTT.

The table lists this clone with a few counts. The rearrangement links TRBV10-3 to TRBJ2-7, with D perhaps matching TRBD1 (5 bases). V lost 2 bases and J lost 4, with 6 bases in between. The germline CDR1 and CDR2 sequences are ENHRY and SYGVKD. This CDR3 is 12 amino acids long. Here the CDR3 reads CAISENRYEQYF. The DNA for the CDR3 is TGTGCCATCAGTGAGAACAGGTACGAGCAGTACTTC.

In DNA, the CDR3 is TGTGCCAGCAGTCAGAGCTCTGGAAACACCATATATTTT. Translated, it gives CASSQSSGNTIYF. The V gene is TRBV13, the J gene TRBJ1-3; no firm D call. Trimming pared 6 bases from V and 0 bases from J, leaving 6 bases between. The CDR3 runs 13 residues. The germline V gene encodes CDR1 PRHDT and CDR2 FYEKMQ (reference sequence).

The chain joins TRBV29-1 to TRBJ1-4; D uncertain. The V gene's germline CDR1 is SQVTM and CDR2 ANQGSEA. Trimming took off 0 bases at V and 0 bases at J, with 8 bases between the two ends. This CDR3 contains 15 residues. CDR3 sequence: CSVEDPLATNEKLFF. The CDR3 DNA reads TGCAGCGTTGAAGATCCCCTCGCAACTAATGAAAAACTGTTTTTT.

V and J are TRBV9 and TRBJ2-3; TRBD1 might be the D (6 bases). From germline, CDR1 is SGDLS and CDR2 YYNGEE. V gave up 1 base and J gave up 0 bases, with 9 bases separating them. The CDR3 has 15 residues. The CDR3 reads CASSVQGRSTDTQYF. CDR3 nucleotide sequence: TGTGCCAGCAGCGTACAGGGGCGAAGCACAGATACGCAGTATTTT.

The chain employs TRBV7-3 and TRBJ2-1; perhaps TRBD2 as D (6 bases). Per the germline V gene, CDR1 is SGHTA and CDR2 is FQGTGA. CDR3 length: 14 amino acids. The ends were cut back, 1 base at V and 12 bases at J, with 16 bases in the middle. The DNA for the CDR3 is TGTGCCAGCAGCTTAATGGGCTACCGGGAGACGCAGTTCTTC. Encoded protein: CASSLMGYRETQFF. The complete variable domain, with remaining parts taken from reference TRBV7-3 and TRBJ2-1, reads GAGVSQTPSNKVTEKGKYVELRCDPISGHTALYWYRQSLGQGPEFLIYFQGTGAADDSGLPNDRFFAVRPEGSVSTLKIQRTERGDSAVYLCASSLMGYRETQFFGPGTRLTVL.

The chain employs TRBV27 and TRBJ2-1; 8 nucleotides agree with TRBD1. Per germline, CDR1 MNHEY and CDR2 SMNVEV (reference sequence). The V segment lost 5 bases and the J segment 7 bases; nucleotides outside the gene matches: 7. The CDR3 loop spans 14 amino acids. The CDR3 is CASSPRTGWNEQFF. In DNA, the CDR3 is TGTGCCAGCAGTCCCCGGACAGGGTGGAATGAGCAGTTCTTC.

In this sample, this clone turned up once. The chain recombines TRBV11-3 with TRBJ2-6, with D possibly called TRBD1 or TRBD2 (5 bases each). V lost 1 base, J lost 4 bases, and 8 bases lay in between. The CDR3 sequence is 15 residues long. The V gene's germline CDR1 is SGHNT and CDR2 YENEEA. In DNA, the CDR3 is TGTGCCAGCAGCTTAGGAGGGGCCGGGGCCAACGTCCTGACTTTC. Encoded protein: CASSLGGAGANVLTF.

This clone was observed a single time. The V gene is TRBV7-6, the J gene TRBJ1-2; D might be TRBD1 (5 bases). The CDR3 runs to 14 residues. Germline V gene sequence: CDR1 SGHVS, CDR2 FNYEAQ. The V and J ends lost 5 bases and 3 bases respectively, with 13 bases between them. As DNA, the CDR3 is TGTGCCAGCAGCCCAGGCGGGGCTGACTATGGCTACACCTTC. It encodes CASSPGGADYGYTF.

The gene calls are TRBV6-1 and TRBJ2-7; D assignment may be TRBD1 or TRBD2 (5 bases each). V dropped 3 bases and J dropped 5 bases, with 14 bases sitting between them. Per germline, CDR1 MNHNS and CDR2 SASEGT. This CDR3 region has 14 residues. The CDR3 loop is CASSDWGFSDEQYF. The CDR3 DNA is TGTGCCAGCAGTGACTGGGGGTTCAGCGACGAGCAGTACTTC.

The chain joins TRBV30 to TRBJ1-5; a weak D match, TRBD1 (6 bases). V lost 1 base and J 7 bases, leaving 11 bases between the germline ends. Germline V CDR1 and CDR2: GTSNPN, SVGIG (reference sequence). The length of the CDR3 is 13 residues. The CDR3, as DNA: TGTGCCTGGAGTGCCGCAGGGGTCCAGCCCCAGCATTTT. Residues: CAWSAAGVQPQHF.

V gene TRBV19 combines with J gene TRBJ1-1; 9 nucleotides agree with TRBD1. The CDR3 is 14 residues long. Trimming cost V 8 bases and J 7 bases; bases outside gene matches: 11. CDR1 and CDR2 from the germline V gene are LNHDA and SQIVND (reference sequence). The CDR3 sequence is CASRLDRGLVEAFF. The DNA of the CDR3 is TGTGCCAGTCGCCTGGACAGGGGTCTAGTTGAAGCTTTCTTT.

The sample holds a few counts of this clone. The chain couples TRBV2 to TRBJ2-5, with a possible D match to TRBD1 (5 bases). This CDR3 has 13 amino acids. From germline, CDR1 is SNHLY and CDR2 FYNNEI. Trimming pared 6 bases from V and 4 bases from J, leaving 12 bases between. CDR3 sequence (DNA): TGTGCCAGCAGACCTGACAGTAGAGAGACCCAGTACTTC. Translated, it gives CASRPDSRETQYF.

The V call is TRBV5-5, the J call TRBJ2-2; 7 nucleotides agree with TRBD2. Germline trimming cut 1 base from V and 3 bases from J; bases unmatched to any gene: 6. Looked up from germline, CDR1 is SGHKS and CDR2 is YYEKEE (reference sequence). The length of the CDR3 is 16 residues. The CDR3 nucleotides are TGTGCCAGCAGCTTGTCTGCGGGGGTATACACCGGGGAGCTGTTTTTT. It specifies CASSLSAGVYTGELFF.

The chain has TRBV6-6 and TRBJ1-2; D is uncertain. The V end lost 8 bases, the J end lost 8 bases, and 21 bases lay between the germline ends. Per the germline V gene, CDR1 is MNHNY and CDR2 is SVGAGI (reference sequence). The CDR3 contains 14 residues. CDR3 sequence reads: CASRAETTLGGYTF. Written as DNA, the CDR3 is TGTGCCAGCCGGGCGGAAACAACATTGGGAGGCTACACCTTC.

This sequence joins TRBV6-6 and TRBJ2-7; D remains unclear. The length of the CDR3 is 11 residues. Trimming stripped 8 bases from V and 2 bases from J, with 7 bases between. In germline, CDR1 is MNHNY, CDR2 SVGAGI (reference sequence). This CDR3 is CASSRAYEQYF. The CDR3 nucleotides read TGTGCCAGCTCCCGCGCCTACGAGCAGTACTTC.

This clone has a handful of counts. This chain connects TRBV5-1 to TRBJ2-1, with D unclear. Trimming removed 4 bases from V and 2 bases from J, with 10 bases in between. Germline assignment: CDR1 SGHRS and CDR2 YFSETQ. The CDR3 is 14 amino acids. CDR3 DNA sequence: TGCGCCAGCAGCCCCTACGGAACCTACAATGAGCAGTTCTTC. It encodes CASSPYGTYNEQFF. Combining the CDR3 with reference TRBV5-1 and TRBJ2-1 gives the whole variable domain KAGVTQTPRYLIKTRGQQVTLSCSPISGHRSVSWYQQTPGQGLQFLFEYFSETQRNKGNFPGRFSGRQFSNSRSEMNVSTLELGDSALYLCASSPYGTYNEQFFGPGTRLTVL.

This clone was recorded only once. The rearrangement links TRBV6-1 to TRBJ2-3, with D unresolved. This CDR3 comprises 14 residues. The V and J ends lost 7 bases and 2 bases respectively, with 13 bases between them. The germline V gene encodes CDR1 MNHNS and CDR2 SASEGT. The CDR3 protein is CASKSGLHTDTQYF. CDR3 sequence (DNA): TGTGCCAGCAAATCGGGCCTACACACAGATACGCAGTATTTT.

This chain joins TRBV7-3 and TRBJ1-1, with D maybe TRBD1 (5 bases). The CDR3 runs 16 residues. CDR1 is SGHTA and CDR2 is FQGTGA in the germline V gene. V lost 1 base to trimming and J lost 1 base, with 13 bases between them. In DNA, the CDR3 is TGTGCCAGCAGCTTAAACCCATGGGGGACGAACACTGAAGCTTTCTTT. Translated, it gives CASSLNPWGTNTEAFF.